This T cell receptor (beta chain) was sequenced for a study of OX40 agonist ivuxolimab in advanced cancers. Study in general: An agonistic anti-OX40 (CD134) antibody, ivuxolimab, was used to treat the patients. All patients had ivuxolimab intravenously every 2 weeks at 0.01 to 10 mg/kg. General study results and limits: Part of the nonresponder group also had normalized T-cell clonal expansion that was low.

Repertoires were generated with immunoSEQ multiplex PCR, while TCRdb's copy carries only in-frame clones and drops some. Of about 64,000 clones listed, about 86% are singletons. As for this clone: Antigen: not known.

Baseline, cycle 4 day 1, and cycle 7 day 1 were the blood sampling points. Germline CDR1 is LNHDA and CDR2 is SQIVND (reference sequence). This CDR3 contains 16 residues. The J segment lost 4 bases and the V segment lost 1 base, leaving 3 bases of the junction unmatched. This TCR derives from an adult with an advanced solid tumor such as melanoma, head and neck, liver or kidney cancer. This chain joins TRBV19 and TRBJ2-7; 14 nucleotides match TRBD2. The sequencing here drew on CD4+ or CD8+ T cells sorted from blood, taken in a trial of the OX40 agonist ivuxolimab. The CDR3 spells CASSIARTSGRYEQYF. CDR3 DNA: TGTGCCAGTAGTATAGCCCGGACTAGCGGGAGGTACGAGCAGTACTTC.